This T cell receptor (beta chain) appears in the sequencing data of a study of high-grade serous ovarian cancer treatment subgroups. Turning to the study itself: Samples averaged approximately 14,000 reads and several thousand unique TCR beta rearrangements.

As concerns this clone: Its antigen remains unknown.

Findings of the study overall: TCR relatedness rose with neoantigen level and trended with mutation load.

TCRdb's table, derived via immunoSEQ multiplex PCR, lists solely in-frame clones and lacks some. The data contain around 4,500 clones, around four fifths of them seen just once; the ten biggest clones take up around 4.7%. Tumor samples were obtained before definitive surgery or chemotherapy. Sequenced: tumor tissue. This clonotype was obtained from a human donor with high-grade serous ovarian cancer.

This CDR3 is CASSAGTSGGYTF. The CDR3 bases are TGTGCCAGCAGCGCCGGGACATCGGGCGGCTACACCTTC. V and J are TRBV28 and TRBJ1-2; a possible D gene is TRBD1 (6 bases). CDR3 length: 13 residues. Per germline, CDR1 MDHEN and CDR2 SYDVKM. The V gene lost 6 bases and the J gene lost 8 bases, with 16 bases spanning the gap.